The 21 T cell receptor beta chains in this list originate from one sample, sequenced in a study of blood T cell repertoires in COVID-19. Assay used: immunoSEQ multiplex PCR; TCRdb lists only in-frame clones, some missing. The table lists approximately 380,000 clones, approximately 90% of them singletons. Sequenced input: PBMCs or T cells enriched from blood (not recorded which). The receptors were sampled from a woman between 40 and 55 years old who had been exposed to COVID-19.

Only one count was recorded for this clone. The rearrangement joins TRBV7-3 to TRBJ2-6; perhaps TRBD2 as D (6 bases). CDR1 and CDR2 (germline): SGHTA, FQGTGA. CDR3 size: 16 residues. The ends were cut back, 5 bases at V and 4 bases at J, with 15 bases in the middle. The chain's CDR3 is CASSPRMAGGANVLTF. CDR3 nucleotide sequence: TGTGCCAGCAGCCCCCGGATGGCGGGAGGGGCCAACGTCCTGACTTTC. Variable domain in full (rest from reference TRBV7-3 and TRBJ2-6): GAGVSQTPSNKVTEKGKYVELRCDPISGHTALYWYRQSLGQGPEFLIYFQGTGAADDSGLPNDRFFAVRPEGSVSTLKIQRTERGDSAVYLCASSPRMAGGANVLTFGAGSRLTVL.

This CDR3 is CASSLSGKQYF. The CDR3 DNA sequence: TGTGCCAGCAGTCTGTCCGGGAAACAGTACTTC. This chain joins TRBV6-5 and TRBJ2-4, with D perhaps TRBD2 (5 bases). Looked up from germline, CDR1 is MNHEY and CDR2 is SVGAGI. The CDR3 has 11 residues. V lost 5 bases, J lost 13 bases, and 12 bases lay in between.

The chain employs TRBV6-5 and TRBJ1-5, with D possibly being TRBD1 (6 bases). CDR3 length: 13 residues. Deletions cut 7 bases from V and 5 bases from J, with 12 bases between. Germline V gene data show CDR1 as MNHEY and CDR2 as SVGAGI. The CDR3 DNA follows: TGTGCCAGCAAGGGGGGGACCTATCAGCCCCAGCATTTT. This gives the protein CASKGGTYQPQHF.

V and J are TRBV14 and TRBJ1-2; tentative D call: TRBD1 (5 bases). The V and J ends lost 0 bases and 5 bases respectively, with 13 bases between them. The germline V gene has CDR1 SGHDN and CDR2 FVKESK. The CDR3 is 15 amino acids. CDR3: CASSQDRGDLYGYTF. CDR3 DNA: TGTGCCAGCAGCCAAGATCGGGGGGACCTATATGGCTACACCTTC.

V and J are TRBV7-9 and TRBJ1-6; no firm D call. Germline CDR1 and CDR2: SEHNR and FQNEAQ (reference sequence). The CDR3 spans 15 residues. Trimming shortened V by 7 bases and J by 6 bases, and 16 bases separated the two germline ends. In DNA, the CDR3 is TGTGCCAGCATTCGAATAGACGGGAGTAATTCACCCCTCCACTTT. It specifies CASIRIDGSNSPLHF.

CDR3 amino acids: CASSLPPTGSGGYTF. In DNA, the CDR3 is TGTGCCAGCAGCTTACCACCGACAGGTAGTGGAGGCTACACCTTC. V usage is TRBV7-2 and J usage is TRBJ1-2; possibly TRBD1 for D (6 bases). This CDR3 comprises 15 residues. Germline lookup yields CDR1 SGHTA and CDR2 FQGNSA. V was pared by 2 bases and J by 8 bases, with 18 bases between.

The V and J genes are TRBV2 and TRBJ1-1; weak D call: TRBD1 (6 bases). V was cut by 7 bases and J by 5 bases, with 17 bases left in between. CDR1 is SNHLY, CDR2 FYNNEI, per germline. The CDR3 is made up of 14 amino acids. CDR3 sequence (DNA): TGTGCCAGCACCGAGGGGGGGGCAGGTACTGAAGCTTTCTTT. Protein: CASTEGGAGTEAFF. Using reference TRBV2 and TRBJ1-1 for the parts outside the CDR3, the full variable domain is EPEVTQTPSHQVTQMGQEVILRCVPISNHLYFYWYRQILGQKVEFLVSFYNNEISEKSEIFDDQFSVERPDGSNFTLKIRSTKLEDSAMYFCASTEGGAGTEAFFGQGTRLTVV.

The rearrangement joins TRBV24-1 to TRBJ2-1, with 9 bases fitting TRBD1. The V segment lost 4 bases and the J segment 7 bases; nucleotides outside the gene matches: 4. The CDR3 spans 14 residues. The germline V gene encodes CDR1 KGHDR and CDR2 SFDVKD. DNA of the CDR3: TGTGCCACCAGTGACAAGACAGGGGGAAATGAGCAGTTCTTC. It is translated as CATSDKTGGNEQFF.

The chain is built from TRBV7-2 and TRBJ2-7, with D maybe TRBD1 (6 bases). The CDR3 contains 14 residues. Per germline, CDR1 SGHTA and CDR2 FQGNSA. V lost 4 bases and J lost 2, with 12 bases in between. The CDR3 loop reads CASSSWDKTYEQYF. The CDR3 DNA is TGTGCCAGCAGCTCCTGGGACAAAACCTACGAGCAGTACTTC.

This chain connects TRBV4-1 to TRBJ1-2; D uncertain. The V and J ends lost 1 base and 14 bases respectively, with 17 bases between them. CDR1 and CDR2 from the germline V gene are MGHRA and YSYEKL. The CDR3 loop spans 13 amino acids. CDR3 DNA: TGCGCCAGCAGCCAAGTCAGCGGGGTCCGGGAGACCTTC. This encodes CASSQVSGVRETF.

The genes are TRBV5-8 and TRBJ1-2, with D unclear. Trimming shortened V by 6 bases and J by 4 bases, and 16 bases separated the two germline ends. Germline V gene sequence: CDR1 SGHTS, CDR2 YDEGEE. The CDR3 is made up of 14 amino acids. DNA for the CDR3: TGTGCCAGCACCATCGGGCGGGCTTCCTATGGCTACACCTTC. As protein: CASTIGRASYGYTF.

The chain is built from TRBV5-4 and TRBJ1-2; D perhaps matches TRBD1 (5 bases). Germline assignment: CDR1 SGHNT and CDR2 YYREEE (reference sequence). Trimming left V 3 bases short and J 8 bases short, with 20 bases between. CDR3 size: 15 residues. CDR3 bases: TGTGCCAGCAGCTCCACAAGACAGCTTTTGGGAGGCTACACCTTC. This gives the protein CASSSTRQLLGGYTF.

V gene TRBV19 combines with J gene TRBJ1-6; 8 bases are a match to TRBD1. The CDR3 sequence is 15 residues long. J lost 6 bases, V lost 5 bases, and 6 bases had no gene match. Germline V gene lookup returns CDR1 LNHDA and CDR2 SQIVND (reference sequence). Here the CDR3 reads CASSVTGGSNSPLHF. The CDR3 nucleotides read TGTGCCAGTAGTGTCACAGGGGGTAGTAATTCACCCCTCCACTTT.

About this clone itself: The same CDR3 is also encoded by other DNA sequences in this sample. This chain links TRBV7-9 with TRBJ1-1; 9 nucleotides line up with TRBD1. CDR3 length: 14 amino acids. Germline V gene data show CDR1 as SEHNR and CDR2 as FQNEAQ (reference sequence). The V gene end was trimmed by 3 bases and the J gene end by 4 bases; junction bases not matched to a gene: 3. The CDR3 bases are TGTGCCAGCAGCTTCACAGGGGGCGGCACTGAAGCTTTCTTT. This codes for CASSFTGGGTEAFF.

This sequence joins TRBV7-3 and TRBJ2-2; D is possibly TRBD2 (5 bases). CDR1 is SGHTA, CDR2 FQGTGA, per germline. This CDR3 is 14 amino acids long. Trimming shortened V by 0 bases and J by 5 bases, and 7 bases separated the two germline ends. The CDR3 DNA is TGTGCCAGCAGCTTAACGGGCGGGACCGGGGAGCTGTTTTTT. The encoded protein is CASSLTGGTGELFF.

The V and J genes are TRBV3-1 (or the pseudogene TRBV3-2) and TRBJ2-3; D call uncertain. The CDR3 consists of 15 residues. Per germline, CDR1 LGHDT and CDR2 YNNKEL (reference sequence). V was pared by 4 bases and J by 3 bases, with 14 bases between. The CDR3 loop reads CASSPRIGPTDTQYF. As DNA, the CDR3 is TGTGCCAGCAGCCCGCGGATAGGTCCGACAGATACGCAGTATTTT.

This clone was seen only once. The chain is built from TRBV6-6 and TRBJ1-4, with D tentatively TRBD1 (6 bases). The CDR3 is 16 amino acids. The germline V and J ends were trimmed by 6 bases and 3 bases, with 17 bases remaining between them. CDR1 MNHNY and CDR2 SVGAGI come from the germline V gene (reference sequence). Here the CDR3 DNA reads TGTGCCAGCAGACAGGGACCCGGAGTGTCTAATGAAAAACTGTTTTTT. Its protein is CASRQGPGVSNEKLFF.

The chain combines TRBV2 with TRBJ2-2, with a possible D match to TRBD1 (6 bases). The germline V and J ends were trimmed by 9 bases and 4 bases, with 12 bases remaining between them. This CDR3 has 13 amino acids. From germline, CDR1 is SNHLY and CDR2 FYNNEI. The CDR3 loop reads CASKQGSTGELFF. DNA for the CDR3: TGTGCCAGTAAACAGGGTAGCACCGGGGAGCTGTTTTTT.

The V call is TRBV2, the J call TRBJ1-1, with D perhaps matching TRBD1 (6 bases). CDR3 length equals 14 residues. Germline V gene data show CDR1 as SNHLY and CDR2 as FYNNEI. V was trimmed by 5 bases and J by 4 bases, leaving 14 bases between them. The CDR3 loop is CASSRYRELTEAFF. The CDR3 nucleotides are TGTGCCAGCAGTCGTTACAGGGAGCTCACTGAAGCTTTCTTT.

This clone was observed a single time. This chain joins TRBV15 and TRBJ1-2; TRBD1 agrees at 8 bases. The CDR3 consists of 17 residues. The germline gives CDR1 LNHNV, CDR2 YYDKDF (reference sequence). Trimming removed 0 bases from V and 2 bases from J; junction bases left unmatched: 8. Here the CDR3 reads CATSREFLDRVNYGYTF. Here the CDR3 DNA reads TGTGCCACCAGCAGAGAATTTTTGGACAGGGTGAACTATGGCTACACCTTC.

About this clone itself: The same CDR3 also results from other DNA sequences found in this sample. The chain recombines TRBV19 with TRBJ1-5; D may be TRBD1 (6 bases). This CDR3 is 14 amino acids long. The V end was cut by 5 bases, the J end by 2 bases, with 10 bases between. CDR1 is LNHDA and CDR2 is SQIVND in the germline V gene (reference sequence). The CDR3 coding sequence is TGTGCCAGTAGTCCCCGGACAGGCAATCAGCCCCAGCATTTT. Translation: CASSPRTGNQPQHF.